This passage covers 23 T cell receptor beta chains from one sample sequenced in a study of T-cell reconstitution after alpha-beta-depleted transplantation in children. Molecular barcoding with unique molecular identifiers was used for the TCRbeta library. TCRdb itself ran the PCR reads through MiXCR, one entry per CDR3 protein. The top ten hold over 25% of the sample, which has approximately 1,000,000 distinct CDR3 sequences, about 31% seen once. Sequenced material: PBMCs, mostly from graft donor cells, taken 360 days after TCRalphabeta/CD19-depleted stem cell transplant. All receptors derive from a boy under two years old who had a stem cell transplant for SCID, so the T cells may come from the graft donor.

The rearrangement links TRBV20-1 to TRBJ1-2; D possibly corresponds to TRBD1 (6 bases). V was shortened by 2 bases and J by 4 bases, with 17 bases between the two germline ends. The V gene's germline CDR1 is DFQATT and CDR2 SNEGSKA (reference sequence). This CDR3 comprises 15 residues. CDR3 coding DNA: TGCAGTGCTAGACGCCTAAATCAGGGGAGCTATGGCTACACCTTC. Its protein is CSARRLNQGSYGYTF.

The CDR3 reads CASSLVSGFRNEQFF. The CDR3 nucleotides are TGTGCCAGCAGCTTAGTTAGCGGTTTTCGGAATGAGCAGTTCTTC. V gene TRBV7-2 combines with J gene TRBJ2-1, with a weak D call TRBD2 (6 bases). The CDR3 has 15 amino acids. Trimming removed 1 base at V and 7 bases at J, with 14 bases between. Germline CDR1 and CDR2: SGHTA and FQGNSA.

V and J are TRBV4-2 and TRBJ1-2, with D hard to call. CDR1 is LGHNA, CDR2 YNFKEQ, per germline. V was pared by 0 bases and J by 2 bases, with 7 bases between. The CDR3 consists of 14 residues. The CDR3, as DNA: TGTGCCAGCAGCCAAGATTTGGACAACTATGGCTACACCTTC. Amino acid sequence: CASSQDLDNYGYTF.

This chain uses TRBV7-9 with TRBJ1-1; the D gene is possibly TRBD1 (5 bases). Germline values: CDR1 SEHNR, CDR2 FQNEAQ (reference sequence). Deletions cut 8 bases from V and 5 bases from J, with 18 bases between. CDR3 length: 14 residues. The CDR3 loop reads CASGRGRGGTEAFF. The CDR3 nucleotides read TGTGCCAGCGGCCGGGGTCGGGGGGGGACTGAAGCTTTCTTT.

There are a few counts of this clonotype. This chain joins TRBV4-3 and TRBJ2-2; a weak D match, TRBD1 (5 bases). Germline V lookup: CDR1 LGHNA, CDR2 YSLEER. This CDR3 is built from 14 residues. The V end lost 4 bases, the J end lost 3 bases, and 9 bases lay between the germline ends. CDR3 protein: CASSPGHYTGELFF. DNA of the CDR3: TGCGCCAGCAGCCCAGGACATTACACCGGGGAGCTGTTTTTT.

The rearrangement joins TRBV20-1 to TRBJ2-2, with 7 nucleotides matching TRBD1. The CDR3 runs 15 residues. The J segment lost 3 bases and the V segment lost 2 bases, leaving 6 bases of the junction unmatched. Germline CDR1 is DFQATT and CDR2 is SNEGSKA (reference sequence). CDR3 DNA sequence: TGCAGTGCTAGATCCGGGACAGAGGACACCGGGGAGCTGTTTTTT. It encodes CSARSGTEDTGELFF.

This clonotype was detected only a few times. The chain uses TRBV7-8 and TRBJ2-1; D may be TRBD1 or TRBD2 (6 bases each). The germline V gene encodes CDR1 SGHVS and CDR2 FQNEAQ. Trimming pared 1 base from V and 8 bases from J, leaving 15 bases between. The CDR3 loop spans 15 amino acids. The DNA of the CDR3 is TGTGCCAGCAGCTTAGACGGGGGCAGGGCGCATGAGCAGTTCTTC. It translates to CASSLDGGRAHEQFF.

The chain carries TRBV12-3 or TRBV12-4 and TRBJ1-5, with no clear D. This CDR3 comprises 13 residues. V dropped 1 base and J dropped 8 bases, with 9 bases sitting between them. For the CDR3, the DNA is TGTGCCAGCAGTTTAGGACCCTTTAAGCCCCAGCATTTT. Protein product: CASSLGPFKPQHF.

The V and J genes are TRBV5-1 and TRBJ2-5; 12 bases fit TRBD2. V gave up 4 bases and J gave up 2 bases; unmatched junction bases: 12. This CDR3 contains 18 residues. The germline CDR1 and CDR2 sequences are SGHRS and YFSETQ. The CDR3 here is CASSLTSGGHPGQETQYF. Here the CDR3 DNA reads TGCGCCAGCAGCCTGACTAGCGGGGGTCACCCGGGGCAAGAGACCCAGTACTTC. The variable domain in full, with the rest retrieved from reference TRBV5-1 and TRBJ2-5, is KAGVTQTPRYLIKTRGQQVTLSCSPISGHRSVSWYQQTPGQGLQFLFEYFSETQRNKGNFPGRFSGRQFSNSRSEMNVSTLELGDSALYLCASSLTSGGHPGQETQYFGPGTRLLVL.

The genes are TRBV5-1 and TRBJ1-1; D is perhaps TRBD1 (6 bases). The CDR3 is made up of 17 amino acids. The germline V and J ends were trimmed by 4 bases and 4 bases, with 23 bases remaining between them. Looked up from germline, CDR1 is SGHRS and CDR2 is YFSETQ. The CDR3 is CASSLGRGHGGGTEAFF. Here the CDR3 DNA reads TGCGCCAGCAGCCTAGGGCGGGGGCATGGTGGTGGCACTGAAGCTTTCTTT.

This clonotype has only a few counts. V gene TRBV20-1 combines with J gene TRBJ2-7; 10 bases align to TRBD1. Per the germline V gene, CDR1 is DFQATT and CDR2 is SNEGSKA (reference sequence). The CDR3 has 14 residues. Germline trimming cut 1 base from V and 2 bases from J; bases unmatched to any gene: 2. Here the CDR3 DNA reads TGCAGTGCTAGAGGACAGGGGGCGGCCTACGAGCAGTACTTC. This translates into CSARGQGAAYEQYF.

The chain has TRBV2 and TRBJ2-7; D is uncertain. The CDR3 is 14 amino acids. V was pared by 6 bases and J by 4 bases, with 16 bases between. Germline values: CDR1 SNHLY, CDR2 FYNNEI. CDR3: CASRNDGLGYEQYF. The CDR3 nucleotides are TGTGCCAGCAGGAACGACGGCCTTGGGTACGAGCAGTACTTC.

The rearrangement links TRBV6-2 or TRBV6-3 to TRBJ1-4; D is uncertain. Germline CDR1 reads MNHEY; CDR2 reads SVGEGT. This CDR3 comprises 12 residues. Trimming stripped 6 bases from V and 5 bases from J, with 7 bases between. The CDR3 DNA follows: TGTGCCAGCAGCAATAGAAATGAAAAACTGTTTTTT. Its translation: CASSNRNEKLFF.

The rearrangement links TRBV28 to TRBJ1-2, with a weak D call TRBD1 (5 bases). This CDR3 is 14 amino acids long. V was pared by 2 bases and J by 4 bases, with 11 bases between. Germline-derived CDR1 and CDR2 are MDHEN and SYDVKM. DNA of the CDR3: TGTGCCAGCAGTTTAAGAACAGGCAGCTATGGCTACACCTTC. It specifies CASSLRTGSYGYTF.

The genes are TRBV12-3 or TRBV12-4 and TRBJ2-7; D is unclear. This CDR3 has 13 amino acids. Deletions cut 1 base from V and 7 bases from J, with 11 bases between. The CDR3 nucleotides are TGTGCCAGCAGTTTAGTGAGGATGGGGGAGCAGTACTTC. Its protein is CASSLVRMGEQYF.

This clonotype has a handful of counts. The chain combines TRBV9 with TRBJ2-7; D remains unclear. The CDR3 runs to 15 residues. V gave up 2 bases and J gave up 0 bases, with 12 bases separating them. Looked up from germline, CDR1 is SGDLS and CDR2 is YYNGEE. CDR3 protein: CASSVSHLSSYEQYF. CDR3 DNA: TGTGCCAGCAGCGTTAGTCACTTGAGCTCCTACGAGCAGTACTTC.

The chain recombines TRBV6-1 with TRBJ1-3; no reliable D call. This CDR3 comprises 14 residues. The V gene lost 1 base and the J gene lost 2 bases, with 6 bases spanning the gap. Germline values: CDR1 MNHNS, CDR2 SASEGT. The chain's CDR3 is CASSEEVPGNTIYF. CDR3 bases: TGTGCCAGCAGTGAAGAGGTCCCTGGAAACACCATATATTTT.

This chain links TRBV5-1 with TRBJ2-1; TRBD1 is a possible D gene (5 bases). Looked up from germline, CDR1 is SGHRS and CDR2 is YFSETQ. This CDR3 region has 14 residues. V was clipped by 0 bases and J by 6 bases, with 10 bases between them. The CDR3 DNA is TGCGCCAGCAGCTTGGGACAGTCGGGCAATGAGCAGTTCTTC. Encoded protein: CASSLGQSGNEQFF.

This clonotype was counted between two and nine times. The CDR3 loop reads CASSRGGEQGFYTQYF. CDR3 nucleotide sequence: TGTGCCAGCAGCCGCGGTGGGGAACAGGGGTTTTATACGCAGTATTTT. The chain employs TRBV7-3 and TRBJ2-3; 7 bases agree with TRBD1. From germline, CDR1 is SGHTA and CDR2 FQGTGA. The J segment lost 7 bases and the V segment lost 5 bases, leaving 15 bases of the junction unmatched. The CDR3 loop spans 16 amino acids.

This clonotype has only a few counts. This chain links TRBV6-2 or TRBV6-3 with TRBJ2-4; D is unclear. Germline V gene data show CDR1 as MNHEY and CDR2 as SVGEGT. Trimming removed 4 bases at V and 11 bases at J, with 9 bases between. The CDR3 is 11 residues long. The CDR3 nucleotides read TGTGCCAGCAGTTGGCCCCCCTTTCAGTACTTC. The encoded protein is CASSWPPFQYF.

This sequence joins TRBV14 and TRBJ2-7; 7 nucleotides align to TRBD2. Trimming took 0 bases from V and 1 from J; bases not matched to a gene: 3. Looked up from germline, CDR1 is SGHDN and CDR2 is FVKESK. This CDR3 comprises 15 residues. DNA for the CDR3: TGTGCCAGCAGCCAAGAGACGGGGGGATCCTACGAGCAGTACTTC. It translates to CASSQETGGSYEQYF.

The chain employs TRBV12-3 or TRBV12-4 and TRBJ1-2, with D possibly being TRBD1 (6 bases). The CDR3 covers 15 residues. The V gene lost 8 bases and the J gene lost 4 bases, with 20 bases spanning the gap. The CDR3 nucleotides are TGTGCCAGCCAGGTCAGGGGACAAGGCCTCTATGGCTACACCTTC. It encodes CASQVRGQGLYGYTF.

The chain has TRBV27 and TRBJ2-1; 10 bases are shared with TRBD2. V was pared by 4 bases and J by 4 bases, with 4 bases of the junction left unmatched. Germline V CDR1 and CDR2: MNHEY, SMNVEV (reference sequence). The CDR3 runs 15 residues. CDR3 coding DNA: TGTGCCAGCAGTTCCCCACTAGCGGGGTACAATGAGCAGTTCTTC. Its translation: CASSSPLAGYNEQFF.